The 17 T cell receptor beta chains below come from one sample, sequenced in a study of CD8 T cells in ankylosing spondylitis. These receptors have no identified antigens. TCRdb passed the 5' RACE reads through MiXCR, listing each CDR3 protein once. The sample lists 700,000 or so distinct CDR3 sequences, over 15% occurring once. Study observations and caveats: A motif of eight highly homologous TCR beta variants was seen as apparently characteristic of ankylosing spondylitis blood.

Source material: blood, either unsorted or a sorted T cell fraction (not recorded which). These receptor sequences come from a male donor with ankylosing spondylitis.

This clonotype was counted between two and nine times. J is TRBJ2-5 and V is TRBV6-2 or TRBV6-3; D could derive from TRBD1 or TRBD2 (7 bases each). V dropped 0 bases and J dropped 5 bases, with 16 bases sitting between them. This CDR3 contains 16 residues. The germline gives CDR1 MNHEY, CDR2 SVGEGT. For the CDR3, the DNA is TGTGCCAGCAGTTACTCCGCCAGACAGGGAGGGGAGACCCAGTACTTC. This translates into CASSYSARQGGETQYF.

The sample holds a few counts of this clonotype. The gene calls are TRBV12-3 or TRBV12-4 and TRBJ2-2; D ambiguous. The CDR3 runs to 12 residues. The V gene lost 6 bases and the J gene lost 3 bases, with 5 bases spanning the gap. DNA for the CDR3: TGTGCCAGCAGGCAATACACCGGGGAGCTGTTTTTT. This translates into CASRQYTGELFF.

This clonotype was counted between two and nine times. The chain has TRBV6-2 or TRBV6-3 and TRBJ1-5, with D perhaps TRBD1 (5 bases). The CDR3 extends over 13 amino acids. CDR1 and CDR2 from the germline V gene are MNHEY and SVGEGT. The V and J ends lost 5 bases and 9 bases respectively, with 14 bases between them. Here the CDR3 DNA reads TGTGCCAGCAGTAGGGACCCTGTGCGGCCCCAGCATTTT. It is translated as CASSRDPVRPQHF.

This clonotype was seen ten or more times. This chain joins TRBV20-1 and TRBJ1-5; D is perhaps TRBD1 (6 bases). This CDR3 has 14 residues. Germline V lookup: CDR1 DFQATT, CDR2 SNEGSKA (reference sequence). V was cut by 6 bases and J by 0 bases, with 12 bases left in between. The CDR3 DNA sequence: TGCAGTGCCAGGACAGTCTATAGCAATCAGCCCCAGCATTTT. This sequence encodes CSARTVYSNQPQHF.

DNA for the CDR3: TGTGCCAGTATCGGGAGGGAGCGGGACAGTTCCTACAATGAGCAGTTCTTC. Amino acid sequence: CASIGRERDSSYNEQFF. The rearrangement links TRBV19 to TRBJ2-1; TRBD2 might be the D (8 bases). Germline loops: CDR1 LNHDA, CDR2 SQIVND (reference sequence). The V end was cut by 7 bases, the J end by 1 base, with 20 bases between. This CDR3 contains 17 residues.

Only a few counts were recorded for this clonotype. The CDR3 spells CASSHGQNYEQYF. The CDR3 DNA reads TGTGCCAGCAGCCACGGACAGAACTACGAGCAGTACTTC. This chain uses TRBV3-1 with TRBJ2-7; a weak D match, TRBD1 (6 bases). This CDR3 has 13 amino acids. The germline CDR1 and CDR2 sequences are LGHDT and YNNKEL (reference sequence). V gave up 3 bases and J gave up 3 bases, with 9 bases separating them.

As DNA, the CDR3 is TGCAGTGCTTCCCCGGGACTAGCTCCCGGCAATGAGCAGTTCTTC. It specifies CSASPGLAPGNEQFF. The V call is TRBV20-1, the J call TRBJ2-1; 9 bases map to TRBD2. With 5 bases clipped from V and 6 bases from J, the junction kept 11 bases outside the gene matches. Looked up from germline, CDR1 is DFQATT and CDR2 is SNEGSKA (reference sequence). The CDR3 is 15 residues long.

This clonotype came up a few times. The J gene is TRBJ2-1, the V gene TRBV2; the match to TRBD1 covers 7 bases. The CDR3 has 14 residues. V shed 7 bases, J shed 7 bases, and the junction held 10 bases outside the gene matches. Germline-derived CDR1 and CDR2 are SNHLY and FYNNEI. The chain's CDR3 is CASKWQGVRNEQFF. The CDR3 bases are TGTGCCAGCAAGTGGCAGGGGGTAAGAAATGAGCAGTTCTTC.

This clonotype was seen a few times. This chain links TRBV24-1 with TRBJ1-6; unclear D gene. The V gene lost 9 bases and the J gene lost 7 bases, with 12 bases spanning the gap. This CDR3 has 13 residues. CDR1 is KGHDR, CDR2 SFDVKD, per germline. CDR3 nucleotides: TGTGCCACCCCCGCGATCCCGAATTCACCCCTCCACTTT. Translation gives CATPAIPNSPLHF.

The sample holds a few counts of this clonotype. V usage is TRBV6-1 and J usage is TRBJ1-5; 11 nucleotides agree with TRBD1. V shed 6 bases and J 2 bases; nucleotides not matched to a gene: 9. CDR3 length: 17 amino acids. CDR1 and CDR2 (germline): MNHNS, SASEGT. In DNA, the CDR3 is TGTGCCAGCAGCCCTCGGACAGGGGGCGTTGGCAATCAGCCCCAGCATTTT. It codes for CASSPRTGGVGNQPQHF.

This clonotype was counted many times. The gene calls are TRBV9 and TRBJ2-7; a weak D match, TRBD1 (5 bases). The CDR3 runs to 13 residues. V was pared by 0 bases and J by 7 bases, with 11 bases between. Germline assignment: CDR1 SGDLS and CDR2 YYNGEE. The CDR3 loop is CASSVAARGEQYF. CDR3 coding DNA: TGTGCCAGCAGCGTAGCCGCTAGGGGTGAGCAGTACTTC.

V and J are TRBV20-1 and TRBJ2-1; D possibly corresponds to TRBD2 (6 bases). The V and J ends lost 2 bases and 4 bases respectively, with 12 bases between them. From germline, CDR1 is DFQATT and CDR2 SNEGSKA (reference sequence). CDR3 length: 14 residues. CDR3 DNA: TGCAGTGCTAGATCGGGAGTAACTTACAATGAGCAGTTCTTC. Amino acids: CSARSGVTYNEQFF.

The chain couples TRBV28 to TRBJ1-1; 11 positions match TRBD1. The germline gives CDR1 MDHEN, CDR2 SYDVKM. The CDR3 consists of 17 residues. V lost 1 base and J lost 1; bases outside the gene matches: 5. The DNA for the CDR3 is TGTGCCAGCAGTTTATACGGACAGGGGGCTGCGAACACTGAAGCTTTCTTT. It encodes CASSLYGQGAANTEAFF.

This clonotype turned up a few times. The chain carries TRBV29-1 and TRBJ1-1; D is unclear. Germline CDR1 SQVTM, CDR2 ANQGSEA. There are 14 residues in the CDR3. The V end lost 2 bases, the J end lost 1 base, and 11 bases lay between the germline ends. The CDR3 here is CSVEYPVGNTEAFF. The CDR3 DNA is TGCAGCGTTGAATATCCGGTCGGGAACACTGAAGCTTTCTTT.

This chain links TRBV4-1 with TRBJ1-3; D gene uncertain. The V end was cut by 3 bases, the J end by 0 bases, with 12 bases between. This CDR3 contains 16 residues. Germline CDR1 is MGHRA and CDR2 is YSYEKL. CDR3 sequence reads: CASSHLYGDSGNTIYF. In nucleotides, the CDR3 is TGCGCCAGCAGCCACCTTTACGGAGACTCTGGAAACACCATATATTTT.

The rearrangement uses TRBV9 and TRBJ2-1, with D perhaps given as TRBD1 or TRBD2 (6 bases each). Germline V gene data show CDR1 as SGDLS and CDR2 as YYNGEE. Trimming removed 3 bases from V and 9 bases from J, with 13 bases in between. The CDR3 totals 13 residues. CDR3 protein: CASSAGGGVEQFF. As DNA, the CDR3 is TGTGCCAGCAGCGCCGGGGGCGGCGTTGAGCAGTTCTTC.

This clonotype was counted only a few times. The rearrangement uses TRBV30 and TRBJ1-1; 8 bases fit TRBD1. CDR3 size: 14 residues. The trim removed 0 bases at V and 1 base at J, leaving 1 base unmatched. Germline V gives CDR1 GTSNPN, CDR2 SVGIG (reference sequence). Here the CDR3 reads CAWSVGTGNTEAFF. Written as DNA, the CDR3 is TGTGCCTGGAGTGTCGGGACAGGGAACACTGAAGCTTTCTTT.